This entry describes one TCR beta chain. Its antigen is not yet known. No base quality information exists; no much larger clone differs at one position. In light of the paper, this sample's time point label describes: pretreatment peripheral blood. A total of 25 to 35 patients with locally advanced or metastatic urothelial carcinoma, treated at Memorial Sloan Kettering on a trial protocol, made up the cohort. Peripheral blood mononuclear cells were collected pretreatment and during treatment, with between 1 and 8 total time points obtained per patient. The Qiagen DNeasy Blood extraction kit was used to purify genomic DNA from total PBMCs and tumor samples. Collected pretreatment and during treatment, PBMCs were isolated and stored as previously described. This sample is part of a study of PD-L1 blockade in urothelial cancer (dated by TCRdb to about 2017). In terms of the full investigation: Every patient began therapy in 2014 and was given atezolizumab 1,200 mg intravenously every 3 weeks. About 90% of the roughly 29 patients were males with bladder-origin urothelial cancer, and 18 of 29 reported a prior smoking history. An ECOG performance status of 0 or 1 was recorded for the patients, and 0 to 3 prior chemotherapy regimens had been received by the patients. Blood samples were analyzed at two time points: 3 weeks after treatment start (second dose) and 6 weeks after treatment start. A median of about 140,000 T cells and 80,000 to 95,000 unique TCRs was obtained from blood samples, and a median clonality of around 0.08 was observed. Somatic, immune and clinical correlates of response to PD-L1 blockade with atezolizumab in urothelial cancer were the focus of an exploratory multi-omic analysis. Pretreatment tumor samples, along with matched peripheral blood serially collected before and after atezolizumab treatment, were subjected to TCR sequencing. Durable clinical benefit was defined as progression-free survival longer than 6 months, and TCR features were also tested against progression-free and overall survival. In the same patients who had TCR sequencing, pretreatment tumors also underwent whole exome sequencing and RNA sequencing. Durable clinical benefit was achieved by nine patients and was not achieved by 20 patients. Some 30 patients had pretreatment blood TCR-seq, about 25 had at least one posttreatment blood collection, and about 25 had tumor TCR-seq. Summary of the overall study and its limitations: Patients with durable benefit showed greater expansion of tumor-associated TCR clones in peripheral blood 3 weeks after starting treatment (n ≈ 21, p = 0.022). A pretreatment peripheral blood TCR clonality below the median was linked to improved progression-free and overall survival. Because the sample size was small (n ≈ 28) and many of the analyses were exploratory, the results are meant to be hypothesis-generating.

The germline V gene provides CDR1 WSHSY and CDR2 SAAADI. Between the V and J ends, shortened by 6 bases and 4 bases respectively, the junction contains 10 bases. There are 13 amino acids in the CDR3, from cysteine to phenylalanine inclusive. The read is trimmed to its CDR3 DNA, 39 bases read in frame from base 1. Each PCR received spiked-in synthetic TCR analog templates so that absolute template abundance could be estimated from read counts. The immunoSEQ assay was used to amplify TCRbeta CDR3 regions from genomic DNA with bias-controlled V and J gene primers. Sequencing of rearranged TCRbeta segments was done at approximately 20X coverage. The paper's data handling went like this. Sequencing errors were corrected by clustering, and CDR3s were annotated against IMGT so that V, D and J genes could be assigned. Only productive TCRbeta rearrangements were used in downstream analyses, excluding out-of-frame or stop-codon sequences. Clonality was computed as one minus Shannon entropy normalized by the log of the number of unique productive sequences. Clones differing between time points or between blood and tumor were identified using Fisher's exact test with Benjamini-Hochberg correction, with an adjusted p below 0.01 applied as the threshold. Held by TCRdb, this immuneACCESS table contains in-frame sequences only and omits some clones. Under half of the omission traces to an unresolved V gene where checked; the cause of the rest is unknown. The D gene and trimming were derived from the DNA, and the V and J assignments and clone size from that table. This sample is represented by about 55,000 clones; 75% of them were singletons. About 4.1% of the sample comes from the top ten.

Recombination connected TRBV10-2 to TRBJ2-1; the D gene is possibly TRBD2, with 6 bases matching. The starting material was PBMCs, obtained around atezolizumab (anti-PD-L1) treatment. This clonotype was sampled from a man aged 65 to 85 with urothelial cancer. The DNA reads TGCGCCAGCAGCCTAGGGAGGTACAATGAGCAGTTCTTC. Its coded protein is CASSLGRYNEQFF.